A single sample is the source of the 17 T cell receptor beta chains below, sequenced in a study of breast tumors, draining lymph nodes, adjacent tissues. One entry per CDR3 protein results from TCRdb running MiXCR on the multiplex PCR reads. This sample yields some 130,000 distinct CDR3 sequences, of which just under 20% are seen a single time; roughly 3.5% belongs to the top ten. Samples came from axillary lymph nodes draining the breast cancer. The sequenced sample was axillary lymph node tissue. The receptors here all came from a female donor with breast cancer. Some clones in this sample may be carry-over from other donors' samples.

The rearrangement uses TRBV16 and TRBJ1-2; D remains unclear. The CDR3 is made up of 15 amino acids. The V gene's germline CDR1 is KGHSY and CDR2 FQNENV. Trimming pared 0 bases from V and 2 bases from J, leaving 10 bases between. CDR3 sequence: CASSQSEGTNYGYTF. DNA for the CDR3: TGTGCCAGCAGCCAATCGGAGGGAACCAACTATGGCTACACCTTC.

This clonotype has a handful of counts. The chain uses TRBV2 and TRBJ1-5; D ambiguous. This CDR3 contains 15 residues. The germline CDR1 and CDR2 sequences are SNHLY and FYNNEI. The V end was cut by 3 bases, the J end by 0 bases, with 9 bases between. The CDR3 DNA reads as TGTGCCAGCAGTGATCGGTCAACTAGCAATCAGCCCCAGCATTTT. Amino acid sequence: CASSDRSTSNQPQHF.

Concerning this clonotype itself: With a much larger clone just one base away, this may be a read error. The chain carries TRBV7-3 and TRBJ2-3; D gene unclear. The J call may be wrong; the DNA end is better matched by TRBJ1-5. Germline loops: CDR1 SGHTA, CDR2 FQGTGA. CDR3 size: 15 residues. The CDR3 protein is CASSLAGATGDTQHF. For the CDR3, the DNA is TGTGCCAGCAGCTTAGCGGGAGCCACCGGGGATACGCAGCATTTT.

This clonotype was recorded at least ten times. The chain has TRBV7-2 and TRBJ1-4; 10 nucleotides align to TRBD1. CDR1 is SGHTA and CDR2 is FQGNSA in the germline V gene. The junction had 23 bases not matched to a gene; V was cut back by 5 bases and J by 8 bases. The length of the CDR3 is 20 residues. CDR3 loop: CASSPYKGQGKSAYEEKLFF. The CDR3 coding sequence is TGTGCCAGCAGCCCCTACAAGGGACAGGGGAAATCCGCCTATGAAGAAAAACTGTTTTTT.

There are many counts of this clonotype. CDR3 nucleotide sequence: TGTGCCAGCAGCGCCCACAGGGGGGGTAGCACAGATACGCAGTATTTT. Encoded protein: CASSAHRGGSTDTQYF. The chain couples TRBV9 to TRBJ2-3; possible D gene TRBD1, 8 bases. Germline V gene sequence: CDR1 SGDLS, CDR2 YYNGEE. There are 16 residues in the CDR3. The V end was cut by 3 bases, the J end by 0 bases, with 14 bases between.

This clonotype was counted many times. The V call is TRBV3-1, the J call TRBJ2-7, with 11 bases fitting TRBD2. V gave up 4 bases and J gave up 4 bases; unmatched junction bases: 3. The CDR3 totals 14 residues. Germline CDR1 is LGHDT and CDR2 is YNNKEL (reference sequence). In nucleotides, the CDR3 is TGTGCCAGCAGCCCACTAGCGGGAGCATACGAGCAGTACTTC. Its protein is CASSPLAGAYEQYF.

This clonotype was detected many times. The chain joins TRBV11-3 to TRBJ2-7; TRBD1 agrees at 9 bases. Trimming took 4 bases from V and 3 from J; bases not matched to a gene: 10. This CDR3 region has 16 residues. Germline-derived CDR1 and CDR2 are SGHNT and YENEEA. The CDR3 loop is CASSYHGQGTRYEQYF. CDR3 coding DNA: TGTGCCAGCAGCTACCACGGACAGGGGACTCGCTACGAGCAGTACTTC.

This clonotype came up many times. The gene calls are TRBV7-8 and TRBJ1-3; D unclear. Germline lookup yields CDR1 SGHVS and CDR2 FQNEAQ. CDR3 length equals 13 residues. Trimming removed 1 base from V and 7 bases from J, with 8 bases in between. For the CDR3, the DNA is TGTGCCAGCAGCTTAGGGTCCATGAACACCATATATTTT. Residues: CASSLGSMNTIYF.

This clonotype was found a few times. The V call is TRBV18, the J call TRBJ2-1; 7 bases line up with TRBD1. Germline assignment: CDR1 KGHSH and CDR2 LQKENI. V lost 6 bases, J lost 1 base, and 6 bases stayed unmatched. The CDR3 extends over 15 amino acids. CDR3 region: CASSLTGKSYNEQFF. The CDR3 DNA reads TGTGCCAGCTCGTTGACAGGGAAATCCTACAATGAGCAGTTCTTC. Based on the CDR3 plus reference TRBV18 and TRBJ2-1, the full variable domain is NAGVMQNPRHLVRRRGQEARLRCSPMKGHSHVYWYRQLPEEGLKFMVYLQKENIIDESGMPKERFSAEFPKEGPSILRIQQVVRGDSAAYFCASSLTGKSYNEQFFGPGTRLTVL.

This clonotype was counted ten times or more. CDR3 loop: CASSQSTGGTEGYTF. Written as DNA, the CDR3 is TGCGCCAGCAGTCAATCGACAGGGGGCACGGAGGGCTACACCTTC. V is TRBV10-1 and J is TRBJ1-2; 10 positions agree with TRBD1. V trimming: 5 bases; J trimming: 8 bases; junction bases outside the gene matches: 11. CDR1 and CDR2 from the germline V gene are WNHNN and SYGVQD (reference sequence). The CDR3 is 15 residues long.

This clonotype was observed many times. This chain joins TRBV10-3 and TRBJ2-3; 8 bases are shared with TRBD2. Germline CDR1 reads ENHRY; CDR2 reads SYGVKD. Trimming took 6 bases from V and 2 from J; bases not matched to a gene: 7. CDR3 length equals 15 residues. CDR3 in amino acids: CAIRERETPTDTQYF. The CDR3 DNA reads as TGTGCCATCAGAGAGCGGGAGACCCCCACAGATACGCAGTATTTT.

At least ten counts were recorded for this clonotype. This chain links TRBV6-4 with TRBJ2-7; D is perhaps TRBD1 or TRBD2 (5 bases each). The germline V gene has CDR1 MRHNA and CDR2 SNTAGT. CDR3 length equals 16 residues. V shed 2 bases and J shed 4 bases, with 18 bases lying between them. The DNA for the CDR3 is TGTGCCAGCAGTGACGGGACCTCGATTCAGGTATACGAGCAGTACTTC. This codes for CASSDGTSIQVYEQYF.

The count of this clonotype is one. The chain recombines TRBV7-2 with TRBJ2-7; D gene unclear. CDR3 size: 12 residues. Germline CDR1 SGHTA, CDR2 FQGNSA. Written as DNA, the CDR3 is TGTGCTGGCAGCTTAGACACCTACGAGCAGTACTTC. Translated: CAGSLDTYEQYF.

The rearrangement uses TRBV12-3 or TRBV12-4 and TRBJ2-4, with TRBD1 matching 7 bases. The CDR3 consists of 13 residues. J gave up 4 bases and V 11 bases, and 8 bases lay outside the gene matches. CDR3 amino acids: CAVSRDSKNIQYF. The CDR3 DNA reads TGTGCCGTTTCTCGGGACAGTAAAAACATTCAGTACTTC.

Note on this clonotype: A single base separates this from a much larger clone, so it may be a read error. The DNA for the CDR3 is TGTGCCAGCAGCCCCCGATCAGGCCGATTTTATAGCAATCAGCCCCAGCATTTT. Translated: CASSPRSGRFYSNQPQHF. The chain combines TRBV7-6 with TRBJ1-5; D uncertain. Trimming left V 5 bases short and J 0 bases short, with 20 bases between. The length of the CDR3 is 18 residues. Germline CDR1 is SGHVS and CDR2 is FNYEAQ.

This clonotype appeared many times. One junction end does not reproduce the germline sequence, and a read error may be involved. For the CDR3, the DNA is TGCGCCAGCAGCTTGCATCCAGGGAACCAGGAGACCCAGTACTTC. This sequence encodes CASSLHPGNQETQYF. The chain links TRBV5-1 to TRBJ2-5; weak D call: TRBD1 (5 bases). The V gene's germline CDR1 is SGHRS and CDR2 YFSETQ. There are 15 residues in the CDR3.

This clonotype was seen at least ten times. The chain is built from TRBV20-1 and TRBJ1-6, with D possibly matching TRBD1 (5 bases). The CDR3 totals 13 residues. Germline CDR1 and CDR2: DFQATT and SNEGSKA (reference sequence). The germline V and J ends were trimmed by 6 bases and 8 bases, with 14 bases remaining between them. CDR3 protein: CSAGQGRDSPLHF. CDR3 nucleotides: TGCAGTGCGGGTCAGGGACGAGATTCACCCCTCCACTTT.